Listed below are T cell receptor beta chains from one sample, sequenced in a study of cytomegalovirus exposure and HLA in healthy donors. Using immunoSEQ multiplex PCR, the repertoire was profiled, and TCRdb retains in-frame clones only, with some absent. The repertoire holds about 60,000 clones, with roughly 96% as singletons. The sequenced material came from PBMCs. All receptors come from a man aged 18 to 30 in good health and CMV-seronegative. Both conserved end residues are part of each CDR3. The order of the fields is CDR3 protein, CDR3 DNA, V gene, D gene, clone size, J gene. The D gene is left open where the match is weak. The size of a clone is reported for some rows only, either as once, few or many, or as a class for expanded clones.

CASSASSSYEQYF | TGTGCCAGCAGCGCGTCTAGCTCCTACGAGCAGTACTTC | TRBV9 | - | - | TRBJ2-7
CASNGGNEINEQFF | TGTGCCAGCAATGGGGGGAACGAGATCAATGAGCAGTTCTTC | TRBV2 | - | - | TRBJ2-1
CASSGQGEQYF | TGTGCCAGCAGCGGACAGGGCGAGCAGTACTTC | TRBV5-4 | TRBD1 | - | TRBJ2-7
CASRGGTSGSGGSSYEQYF | TGCGCCAGCAGGGGGGGGACTAGCGGGAGCGGAGGGTCGTCCTACGAGCAGTACTTC | TRBV5-1 | TRBD2 | once | TRBJ2-7
CASSYSNGYTDTQYF | TGTGCCAGCAGTTACTCGAACGGGTATACAGATACGCAGTATTTT | TRBV6-5 | - | - | TRBJ2-3
CASSPNQGDSGNTIYF | TGTGCCAGCAGCCCGAATCAGGGGGACTCTGGAAACACCATATATTTT | TRBV9 | TRBD1 | - | TRBJ1-3
CASSLGQYMNTEAFF | TGTGCCAGCAGTCTAGGACAGTATATGAACACTGAAGCTTTCTTT | TRBV28 | - | - | TRBJ1-1
CASNGQGGDYGYTF | TGTGCCAGTAACGGACAGGGAGGAGACTATGGCTACACCTTC | TRBV6-6 | TRBD1 | once | TRBJ1-2
CASSLVYLPYEQYF | TGTGCCAGCAGTTTAGTCTACCTACCCTACGAGCAGTACTTC | TRBV28 | - | - | TRBJ2-7
CASSPPLGTSLSSYNEQFF | TGTGCCAGCAGCCCCCCCCTGGGCACCTCCCTTAGCTCCTACAATGAGCAGTTCTTC | TRBV28 | - | - | TRBJ2-1
CASSTLAGVPNEQFF | TGTGCCAGCAGCACTCTAGCGGGAGTCCCGAATGAGCAGTTCTTC | TRBV13 | TRBD2 | - | TRBJ2-1
CASSLGRSETQYF | TGTGCCAGCAGCTTAGGCCGGTCGGAGACCCAGTACTTC | TRBV7-2 | - | - | TRBJ2-5
CASSDLAEAYNEQFF | TGCGCCAGCAGTGACCTAGCGGAGGCCTACAATGAGCAGTTCTTC | TRBV10-1 | TRBD2 | - | TRBJ2-1
CASSLGTYNEQFF | TGTGCCAGCAGCTTAGGGACTTACAATGAGCAGTTCTTC | TRBV7-2 | - | - | TRBJ2-1
CASSVTGTTGELFF | TGTGCCAGCAGTGTGACGGGAACCACCGGGGAGCTGTTTTTT | TRBV28 | - | - | TRBJ2-2
CASGRTVNQPQHF | TGTGCCAGCGGCCGGACAGTCAATCAGCCCCAGCATTTT | TRBV7-3 | - | - | TRBJ1-5
CASSSQGLDTPYEQYF | TGCGCCAGCAGCTCCCAGGGACTAGATACTCCCTACGAGCAGTACTTC | TRBV5-1 | TRBD2 | - | TRBJ2-7
CASSLGGVRGYEQYF | TGTGCCAGCAGCTTAGGGGGGGTTCGAGGCTACGAGCAATACTTC | TRBV11-2 | - | - | TRBJ2-7
CASRQGMSSGNTIYF | TGTGCCAGTAGGCAGGGGATGAGCTCTGGAAACACCATATATTTT | TRBV19 | - | - | TRBJ1-3
CARWSSRARYYYTDTQYF | TGCGCCAGGTGGAGTAGCAGGGCCCGTTACTATTACACAGATACGCAGTATTTT | TRBV10-1 | - | - | TRBJ2-3
CAWRPNLSGGQETQYF | TGTGCCTGGAGACCTAACCTTAGCGGGGGGCAAGAGACCCAGTACTTC | TRBV30 | TRBD2 | - | TRBJ2-5
CASSIGTSVSYEQYF | TGCGCCAGCAGCATAGGGACTAGCGTCTCCTACGAGCAGTACTTC | TRBV5-1 | TRBD2 | - | TRBJ2-7
CASSLDAYEQYF | TGTGCCAGCAGCTTAGACGCCTACGAGCAGTACTTC | TRBV11-2 | - | - | TRBJ2-7
CASRNQGMGAETQYF | TGTGCCAGCAGAAATCAGGGCATGGGCGCAGAGACCCAGTACTTC | TRBV7-2 | - | - | TRBJ2-5
CASSSISFGGYTF | TGTGCCAGCAGCTCGATTTCTTTCGGTGGCTACACCTTC | TRBV7-2 | - | - | TRBJ1-2
CASSEDRAKNIQYF | TGTGCCAGCAGTGAAGATAGAGCCAAAAACATTCAGTACTTC | TRBV2 | - | - | TRBJ2-4
CASSRKQGTTDLAKNIQYF | TGTGCCAGCAGCCGGAAACAGGGGACCACGGACTTAGCCAAAAACATTCAGTACTTC | TRBV4-2 | TRBD1 | - | TRBJ2-4
CASSSVGLLVYEQYF | TGTGCCAGCAGTTCCGTGGGACTGCTCGTCTACGAGCAGTACTTC | TRBV28 | - | - | TRBJ2-7
CASSLAGYTDTQYF | TGCGCCAGCAGCTTAGCGGGATACACAGATACGCAGTATTTT | TRBV5-1 | TRBD2 | - | TRBJ2-3
CAWSVWAADTQYF | TGTGCCTGGAGTGTGTGGGCTGCAGATACGCAGTATTTT | TRBV30 | - | - | TRBJ2-3
CASSFSGPRASGAYEKLFF | TGTGCCAGCAGTTTTTCGGGTCCCAGGGCGAGTGGAGCCTATGAAAAACTGTTTTTT | TRBV27 | - | - | TRBJ1-4
CASSAADRSEAFF | TGCGCCAGCAGCGCCGCTGACAGGTCTGAAGCTTTCTTT | TRBV10-1 | - | - | TRBJ1-1
CASTFTRAGSNQPQHF | TGTGCCAGTACTTTTACCAGGGCCGGGAGCAATCAGCCCCAGCATTTT | TRBV19 | - | - | TRBJ1-5
CASTSGDSNNEQFF | TGTGCCAGCACCTCCGGGGACAGCAACAATGAGCAGTTCTTC | TRBV6-1 | TRBD1 | - | TRBJ2-1
CASSWAGLNGEQYF | TGTGCCAGCAGCTGGGCGGGACTCAACGGCGAGCAGTACTTC | TRBV7-8 | - | - | TRBJ2-7
CASSVYLAPYNEQFF | TGTGCCAGCAGTGTTTACCTAGCGCCCTACAATGAGCAGTTCTTC | TRBV2 | - | - | TRBJ2-1
CASSLNRGLITDTQYF | TGTGCCAGCAGCTTAAACAGGGGCCTTATCACAGATACGCAGTATTTT | TRBV7-8 | TRBD1 | - | TRBJ2-3
CASSFLSGRAAEQFF | TGTGCCAGCAGCTTTCTTAGCGGGAGGGCCGCTGAGCAGTTCTTC | TRBV11-1 | TRBD2 | once | TRBJ2-1
CASSLVPSGYNEQFF | TGCGCCAGCAGCTTGGTGCCTAGCGGATACAATGAGCAGTTCTTC | TRBV5-1 | TRBD2 | - | TRBJ2-1
CASSASGSTDTQYF | TGTGCCAGCAGTGCTAGCGGGAGCACAGATACGCAGTATTTT | TRBV6-4 | TRBD2 | medium-sized | TRBJ2-3
CASSTTGNNEKLFF | TGTGCCAGCAGCACGACCGGGAACAATGAAAAACTGTTTTTT | TRBV7-8 | - | - | TRBJ1-4
CASSLGGPTGNTIYF | TGTGCCAGCAGCTTAGGGGGGCCTACTGGAAACACCATATATTTT | TRBV7-9 | - | once | TRBJ1-3
CASSLLTGNNEQFF | TGTGCCAGCAGTTTACTGACAGGGAACAATGAGCAGTTCTTC | TRBV28 | TRBD1 | - | TRBJ2-1
CASSDGGAEAFF | TGTGCCAGCAGTGATGGAGGGGCTGAAGCTTTCTTT | TRBV6-4 | - | - | TRBJ1-1
CASRRRSMVPGELFF | TGTGCCAGTAGGCGGAGGTCCATGGTTCCCGGGGAGCTGTTTTTT | TRBV19 | - | - | TRBJ2-2
CASSFEGNTIYF | TGTGCCAGCAGCTTCGAGGGAAACACCATATATTTT | TRBV11-2 | - | - | TRBJ1-3
CASSDRGLYYGYTF | TGTGCCAGCAGTGACAGGGGGCTCTACTATGGCTACACCTTC | TRBV28 | TRBD1 | once | TRBJ1-2
CASSDFLGQSYEQYF | TGTGCCAGCAGTGACTTCCTCGGACAGTCCTACGAGCAGTACTTC | TRBV6-1 | - | - | TRBJ2-7
CASSLTSFREQYF | TGTGCCAGCAGCCTTACTAGCTTTCGCGAGCAGTACTTC | TRBV7-2 | - | - | TRBJ2-7
CASSKGLTYEQYF | TGTGCTAGCAGCAAGGGACTAACATACGAGCAGTACTTC | TRBV7-7 | TRBD2 | - | TRBJ2-7
CASTDGTSGRWELFF | TGTGCCAGCACCGATGGGACTAGCGGGAGATGGGAGCTGTTTTTT | TRBV2 | TRBD2 | - | TRBJ2-2
CASSSGTTNTGELFF | TGTGCCAGCAGCTCCGGGACTACGAACACCGGGGAGCTGTTTTTT | TRBV5-4 | TRBD2 | - | TRBJ2-2
CASSFSQRDGETQYF | TGTGCCAGCAGCTTCAGCCAGCGGGATGGGGAGACCCAGTACTTC | TRBV11-2 | TRBD2 | - | TRBJ2-5
CASSSLTGVLGETQYF | TGTGCCAGCAGTTCCCTGACAGGGGTTCTTGGCGAGACCCAGTACTTC | TRBV28 | TRBD1 | - | TRBJ2-5